This T cell receptor beta chain is drawn from a study of identical twins. Note on this clonotype: What it binds is not known.

TCRdb called the 5' RACE reads again in MiXCR, with one record for every CDR3 protein. In the table there are under 250,000 distinct CDR3 sequences, less than 9.5% of which are singletons. CDR3 length: 14 residues. The trim removed 3 bases at V and 7 bases at J, leaving 5 bases unmatched. Germline V gene sequence: CDR1 DFQATT, CDR2 SNEGSKA (reference sequence). Broader study findings: Researchers caution that invariant MAIT and iNKT cells could partly confound zero-insertion analyses. In monozygotic twins, models underestimated the sharing of out-of-frame TCR alpha.

Sequences were obtained from memory (CD45RO+) T cells sorted from blood. This receptor was taken from a woman aged 18 to 35 in good health. The chain uses TRBV20-1 and TRBJ2-3; 12 bases are shared with TRBD2. The CDR3 region is CSASLAGGKNTQYF. The CDR3, as DNA: TGCAGTGCTAGTCTAGCGGGAGGGAAAAATACGCAGTATTTT.